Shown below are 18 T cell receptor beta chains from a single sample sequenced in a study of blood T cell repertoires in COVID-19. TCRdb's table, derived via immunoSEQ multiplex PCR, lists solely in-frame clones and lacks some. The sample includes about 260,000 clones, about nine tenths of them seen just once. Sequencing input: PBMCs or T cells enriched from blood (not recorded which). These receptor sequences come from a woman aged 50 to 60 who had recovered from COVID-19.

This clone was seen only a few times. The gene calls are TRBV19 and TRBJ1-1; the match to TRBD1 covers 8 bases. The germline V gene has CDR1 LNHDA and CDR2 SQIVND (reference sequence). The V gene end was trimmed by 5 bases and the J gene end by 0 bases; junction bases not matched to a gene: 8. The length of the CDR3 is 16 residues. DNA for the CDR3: TGTGCCAGTAGTCATCGGACAGGGACCATGAACACTGAAGCTTTCTTT. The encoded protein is CASSHRTGTMNTEAFF.

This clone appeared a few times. Written as DNA, the CDR3 is TGTGCCACCAGCAGAAGACAAGAGGAAAAACTGTTTTTT. Translation: CATSRRQEEKLFF. The chain employs TRBV15 and TRBJ1-4, with D unresolved. CDR3 length equals 13 residues. Trimming took 2 bases from V and 8 from J, leaving 9 bases between them. Germline CDR1 reads LNHNV; CDR2 reads YYDKDF (reference sequence).

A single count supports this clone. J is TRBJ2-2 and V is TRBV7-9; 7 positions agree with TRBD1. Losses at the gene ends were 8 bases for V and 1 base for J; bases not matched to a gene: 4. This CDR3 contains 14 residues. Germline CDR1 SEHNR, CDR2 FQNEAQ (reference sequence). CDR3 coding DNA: TGTGCCAGCTTGGGACAGCAGAACACCGGGGAGCTGTTTTTT. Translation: CASLGQQNTGELFF.

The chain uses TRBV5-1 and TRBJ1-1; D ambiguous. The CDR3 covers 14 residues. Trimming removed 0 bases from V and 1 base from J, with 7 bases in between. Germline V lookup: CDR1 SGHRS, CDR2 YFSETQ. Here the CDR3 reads CASSLANRNTEAFF. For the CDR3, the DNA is TGCGCCAGCAGCTTGGCCAACAGGAACACTGAAGCTTTCTTT.

DNA of the CDR3: TGTGCCTGGAGCACGGGACACGGTGGAAACACCATATATTTT. Translating gives CAWSTGHGGNTIYF. The chain employs TRBV30 and TRBJ1-3; D is perhaps TRBD1 (6 bases). The CDR3 totals 14 residues. The V end lost 3 bases, the J end lost 3 bases, and 12 bases lay between the germline ends. In germline, CDR1 is GTSNPN, CDR2 SVGIG (reference sequence).

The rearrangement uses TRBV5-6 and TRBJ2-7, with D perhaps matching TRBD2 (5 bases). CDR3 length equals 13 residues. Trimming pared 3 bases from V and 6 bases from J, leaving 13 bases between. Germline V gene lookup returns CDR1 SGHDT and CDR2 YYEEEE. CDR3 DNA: TGTGCCAGCAGCTATGGACTTCCCGGCGAGCAGTACTTC. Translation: CASSYGLPGEQYF.

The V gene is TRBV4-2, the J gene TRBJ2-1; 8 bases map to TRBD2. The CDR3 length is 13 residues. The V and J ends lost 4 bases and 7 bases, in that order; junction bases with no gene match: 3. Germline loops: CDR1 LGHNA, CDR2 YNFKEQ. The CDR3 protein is CASSLRLANEQFF. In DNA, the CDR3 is TGTGCCAGCAGCCTTCGACTAGCGAATGAGCAGTTCTTC.

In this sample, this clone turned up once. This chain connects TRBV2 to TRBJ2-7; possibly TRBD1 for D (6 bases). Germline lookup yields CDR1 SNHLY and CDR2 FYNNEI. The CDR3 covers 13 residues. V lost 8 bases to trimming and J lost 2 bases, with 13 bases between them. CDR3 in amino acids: CASAQQGTYEQYF. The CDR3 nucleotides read TGTGCCAGCGCTCAACAGGGTACCTACGAGCAGTACTTC.

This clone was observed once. CDR3 DNA: TGCGCCAGCAGTCAATCGGCCCAGGACAGGTTTTGCGGTCGGAAGACCCAGTACTTC. This gives the protein CASSQSAQDRFCGRKTQYF. V and J are TRBV23-1 and TRBJ2-5, with 7 bases identical to TRBD1. TRBV23-1 is reported as an ORF; its role is uncertain. The junction had 19 bases not matched to a gene; V was cut back by 0 bases and J by 6 bases. The CDR3 runs 19 residues.

The CDR3 loop reads CASSYEAGPSYEQYF. The CDR3 coding sequence is TGTGCCAGCAGTTACGAGGCGGGACCCTCCTACGAGCAGTACTTC. The rearrangement joins TRBV6-2 or TRBV6-3 to TRBJ2-7; maybe TRBD2 (6 bases). Per the germline V gene, CDR1 is MNHEY and CDR2 is SVGEGT. V was cut by 2 bases and J by 0 bases, with 11 bases left in between. This CDR3 spans 15 amino acids.

The CDR3 DNA reads as TGTGCCTGGAGTTATGGGACAGGGGACCAGCCCCAGCATTTT. Its translation is CAWSYGTGDQPQHF. The chain recombines TRBV30 with TRBJ1-5; 10 bases fit TRBD1. J gave up 7 bases and V 2 bases, and 5 bases lay outside the gene matches. There are 14 residues in the CDR3. Germline CDR1 reads GTSNPN; CDR2 reads SVGIG (reference sequence).

The CDR3 DNA follows: TGCGCCAGCAGCTTGACAGGCTACGAGCAGTACTTC. This translates into CASSLTGYEQYF. This rearrangement joins TRBV5-1 to TRBJ2-7; D might be TRBD1 (5 bases). Germline CDR1 is SGHRS and CDR2 is YFSETQ. V was clipped by 1 base and J by 3 bases, with 5 bases between them. This CDR3 is built from 12 residues.

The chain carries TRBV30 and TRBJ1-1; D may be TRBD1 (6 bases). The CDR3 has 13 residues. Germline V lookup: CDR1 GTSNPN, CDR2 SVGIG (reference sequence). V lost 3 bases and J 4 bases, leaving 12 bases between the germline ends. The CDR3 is CAWSPQGPTEAFF. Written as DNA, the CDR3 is TGTGCCTGGAGCCCACAGGGTCCCACTGAAGCTTTCTTT.

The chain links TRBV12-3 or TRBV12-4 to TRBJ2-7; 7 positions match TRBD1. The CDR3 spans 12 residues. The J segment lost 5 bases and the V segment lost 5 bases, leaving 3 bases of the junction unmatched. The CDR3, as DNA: TGTGCCAGCAGTAACAGGGGAAACGAGCAGTACTTC. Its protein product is CASSNRGNEQYF.

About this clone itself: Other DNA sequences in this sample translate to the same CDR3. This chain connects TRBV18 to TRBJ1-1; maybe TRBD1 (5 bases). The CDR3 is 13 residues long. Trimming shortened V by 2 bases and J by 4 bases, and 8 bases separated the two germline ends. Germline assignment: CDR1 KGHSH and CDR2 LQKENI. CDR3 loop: CASSPSGGTEAFF. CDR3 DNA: TGTGCCAGCTCACCATCCGGGGGCACTGAAGCTTTCTTT.

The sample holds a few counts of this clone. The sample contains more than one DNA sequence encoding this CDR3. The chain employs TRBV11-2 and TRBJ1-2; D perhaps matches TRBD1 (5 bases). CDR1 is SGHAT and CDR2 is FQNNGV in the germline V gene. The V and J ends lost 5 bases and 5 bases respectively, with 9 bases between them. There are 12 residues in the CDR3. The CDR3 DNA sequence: TGTGCCAGCAGCCCAGACAGTTATGGCTACACCTTC. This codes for CASSPDSYGYTF.

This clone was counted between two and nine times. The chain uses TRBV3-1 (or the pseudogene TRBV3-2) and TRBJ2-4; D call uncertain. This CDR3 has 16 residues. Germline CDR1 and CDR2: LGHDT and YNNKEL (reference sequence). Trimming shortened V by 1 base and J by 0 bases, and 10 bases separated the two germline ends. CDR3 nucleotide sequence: TGTGCCAGCAGCCAAGGACATTTCCTAGCCAAAAACATTCAGTACTTC. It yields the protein CASSQGHFLAKNIQYF.

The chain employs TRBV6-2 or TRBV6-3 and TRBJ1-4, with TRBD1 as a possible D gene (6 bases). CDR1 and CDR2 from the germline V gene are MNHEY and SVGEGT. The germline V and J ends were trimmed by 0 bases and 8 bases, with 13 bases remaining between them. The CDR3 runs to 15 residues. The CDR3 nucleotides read TGTGCCAGCAGTTACTCAGGCAGGGGAACCGAAAAACTGTTTTTT. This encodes CASSYSGRGTEKLFF.